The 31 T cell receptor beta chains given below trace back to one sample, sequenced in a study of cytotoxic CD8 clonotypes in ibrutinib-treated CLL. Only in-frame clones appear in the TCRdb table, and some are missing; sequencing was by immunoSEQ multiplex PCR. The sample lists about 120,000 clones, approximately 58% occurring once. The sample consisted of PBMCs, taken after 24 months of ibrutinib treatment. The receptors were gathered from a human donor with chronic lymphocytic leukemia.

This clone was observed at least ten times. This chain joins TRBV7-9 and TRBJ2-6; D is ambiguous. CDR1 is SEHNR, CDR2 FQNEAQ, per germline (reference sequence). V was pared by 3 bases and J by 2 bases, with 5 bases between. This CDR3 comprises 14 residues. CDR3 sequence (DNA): TGTGCCAGCAGCTTCTCGGCTGGGGCCAACGTCCTGACTTTC. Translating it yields CASSFSAGANVLTF.

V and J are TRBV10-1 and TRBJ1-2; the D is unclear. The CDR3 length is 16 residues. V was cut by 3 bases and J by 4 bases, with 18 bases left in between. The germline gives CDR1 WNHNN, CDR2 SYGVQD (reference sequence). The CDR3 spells CASSESQVGRAYGYTF. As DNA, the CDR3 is TGCGCCAGCAGTGAATCCCAAGTTGGAAGGGCCTATGGCTACACCTTC.

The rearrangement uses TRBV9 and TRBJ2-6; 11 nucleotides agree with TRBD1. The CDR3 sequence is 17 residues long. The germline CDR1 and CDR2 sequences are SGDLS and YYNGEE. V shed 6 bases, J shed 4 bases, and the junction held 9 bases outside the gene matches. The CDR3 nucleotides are TGTGCCAGCACCGGGACAGGGGGTTCGAGAGGGGCCAACGTCCTGACTTTC. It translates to CASTGTGGSRGANVLTF.

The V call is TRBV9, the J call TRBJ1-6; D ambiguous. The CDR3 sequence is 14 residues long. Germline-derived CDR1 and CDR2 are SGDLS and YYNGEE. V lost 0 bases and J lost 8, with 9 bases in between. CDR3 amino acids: CASSVGPGDSPLHF. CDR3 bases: TGTGCCAGCAGCGTAGGGCCGGGTGATTCACCCCTCCACTTT.

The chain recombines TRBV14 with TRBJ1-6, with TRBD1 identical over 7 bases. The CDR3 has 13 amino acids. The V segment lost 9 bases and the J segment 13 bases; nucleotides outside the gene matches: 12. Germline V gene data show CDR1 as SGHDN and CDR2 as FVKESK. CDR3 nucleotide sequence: TGTGCCAGTACGGACAGGCCTCAGGTGCCCCTCCACTTT. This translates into CASTDRPQVPLHF.

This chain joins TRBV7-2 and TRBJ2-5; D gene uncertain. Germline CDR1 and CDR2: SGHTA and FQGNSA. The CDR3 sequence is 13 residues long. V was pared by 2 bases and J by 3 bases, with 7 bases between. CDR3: CASSLYGEETQYF. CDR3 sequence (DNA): TGTGCCAGCAGCTTATATGGGGAAGAGACCCAGTACTTC.

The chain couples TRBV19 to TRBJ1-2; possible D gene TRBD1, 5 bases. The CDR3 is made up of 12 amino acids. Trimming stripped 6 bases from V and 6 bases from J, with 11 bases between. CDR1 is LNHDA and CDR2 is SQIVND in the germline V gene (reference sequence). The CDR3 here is CASRGWGNGYTF. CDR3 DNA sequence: TGTGCCAGTAGAGGATGGGGGAATGGCTACACCTTC.

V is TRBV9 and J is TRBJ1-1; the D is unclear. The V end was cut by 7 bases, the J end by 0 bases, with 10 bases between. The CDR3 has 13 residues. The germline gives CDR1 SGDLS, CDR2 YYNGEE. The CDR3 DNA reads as TGTGCCAGCCAAAGGACGGTGAACACTGAAGCTTTCTTT. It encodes CASQRTVNTEAFF.

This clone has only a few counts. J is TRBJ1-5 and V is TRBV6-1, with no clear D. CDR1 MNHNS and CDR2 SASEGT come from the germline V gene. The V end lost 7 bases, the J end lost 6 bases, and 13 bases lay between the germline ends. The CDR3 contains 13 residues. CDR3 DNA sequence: TGTGCCAGCAATAGGAAGGGAAGTCAGCCCCAGCATTTT. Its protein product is CASNRKGSQPQHF.

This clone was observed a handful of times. The CDR3 spells CASTPPLPTGELFF. For the CDR3, the DNA is TGTGCCAGCACCCCACCCCTTCCGACCGGGGAGCTGTTTTTT. This rearrangement joins TRBV21-1 to TRBJ2-2. TRBV21-1 is a listed pseudogene. The CDR3 extends over 14 amino acids.

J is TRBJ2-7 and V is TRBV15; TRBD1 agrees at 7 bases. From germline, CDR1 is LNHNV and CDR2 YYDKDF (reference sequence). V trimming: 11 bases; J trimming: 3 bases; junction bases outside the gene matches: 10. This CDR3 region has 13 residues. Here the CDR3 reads CAAKTGFFYEQYF. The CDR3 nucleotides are TGTGCCGCCAAGACAGGGTTTTTCTACGAGCAGTACTTC.

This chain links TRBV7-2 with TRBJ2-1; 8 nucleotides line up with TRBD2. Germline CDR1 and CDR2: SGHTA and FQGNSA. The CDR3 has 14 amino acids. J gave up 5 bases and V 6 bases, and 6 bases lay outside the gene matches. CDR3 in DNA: TGTGCCAGCAGTCGGGAGCGGGGGAACAATGAGCAGTTCTTC. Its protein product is CASSRERGNNEQFF.

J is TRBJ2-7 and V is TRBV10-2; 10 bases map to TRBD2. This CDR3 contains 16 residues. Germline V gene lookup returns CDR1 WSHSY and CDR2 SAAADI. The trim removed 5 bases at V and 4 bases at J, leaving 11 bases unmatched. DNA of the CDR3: TGCGCCAGCAGTAAAGCCGGGACTAGCGCCTTTTACGAGCAGTACTTC. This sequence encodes CASSKAGTSAFYEQYF.

Here the CDR3 reads CASSNRGVREKLFF. The CDR3 DNA sequence: TGTGCCAGCAGCAACAGGGGTGTGAGGGAAAAACTGTTTTTT. The chain combines TRBV6-6 with TRBJ1-4, with 7 nucleotides matching TRBD1. The trim removed 6 bases at V and 8 bases at J, leaving 9 bases unmatched. The CDR3 extends over 14 amino acids. Per germline, CDR1 MNHNY and CDR2 SVGAGI (reference sequence).

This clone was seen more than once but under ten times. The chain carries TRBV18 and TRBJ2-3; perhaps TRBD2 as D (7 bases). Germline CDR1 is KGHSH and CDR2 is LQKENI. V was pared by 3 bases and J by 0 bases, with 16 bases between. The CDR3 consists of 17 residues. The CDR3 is CASSPLRAGASTDTQYF. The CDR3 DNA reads TGTGCCAGCTCACCCTTAAGGGCGGGGGCTAGCACAGATACGCAGTATTTT.

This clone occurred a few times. This CDR3 reads CASSLLGDSYNEQFF. The CDR3 region has the DNA TGCGCCAGCAGCTTGCTGGGGGACTCCTACAATGAGCAGTTCTTC. The chain is built from TRBV5-1 and TRBJ2-1; D may be TRBD1 or TRBD2 (5 bases each). CDR1 is SGHRS, CDR2 YFSETQ, per germline. The CDR3 is made up of 15 amino acids. Trimming shortened V by 1 base and J by 0 bases, and 8 bases separated the two germline ends.

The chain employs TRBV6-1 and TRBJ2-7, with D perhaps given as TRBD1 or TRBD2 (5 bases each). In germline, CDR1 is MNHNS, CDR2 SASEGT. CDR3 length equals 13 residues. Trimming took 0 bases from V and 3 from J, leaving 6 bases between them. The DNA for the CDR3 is TGTGCCAGCAGTGAAGCGGGGGACTACGAGCAGTACTTC. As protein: CASSEAGDYEQYF.

For the CDR3, the DNA is TGCAGCGCGGGACACCTTGACAATGAGCAGTTCTTC. Encoded protein: CSAGHLDNEQFF. The chain combines TRBV29-1 with TRBJ2-1, with TRBD1 as a possible D gene (6 bases). Germline CDR1 and CDR2: SQVTM and ANQGSEA. Trimming removed 7 bases at V and 5 bases at J, with 12 bases between. This CDR3 is built from 12 residues.

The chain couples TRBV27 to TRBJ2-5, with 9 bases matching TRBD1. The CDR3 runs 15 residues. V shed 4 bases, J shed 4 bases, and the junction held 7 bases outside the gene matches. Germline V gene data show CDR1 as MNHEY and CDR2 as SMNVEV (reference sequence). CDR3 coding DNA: TGTGCCAGCAGTTGGGGACAGGGATTCGGAGAGACCCAGTACTTC. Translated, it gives CASSWGQGFGETQYF.

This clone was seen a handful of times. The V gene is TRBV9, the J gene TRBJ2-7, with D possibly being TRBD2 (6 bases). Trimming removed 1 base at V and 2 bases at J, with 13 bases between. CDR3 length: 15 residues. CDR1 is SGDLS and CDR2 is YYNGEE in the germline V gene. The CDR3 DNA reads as TGTGCCAGCAGCGTATCCGGGGGAAAAACCTACGAGCAGTACTTC. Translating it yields CASSVSGGKTYEQYF.

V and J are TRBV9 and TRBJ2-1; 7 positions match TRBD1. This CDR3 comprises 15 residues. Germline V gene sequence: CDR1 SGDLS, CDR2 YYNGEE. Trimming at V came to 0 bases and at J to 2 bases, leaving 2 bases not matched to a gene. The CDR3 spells CASSVGQGTYNEQFF. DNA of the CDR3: TGTGCCAGCAGCGTAGGACAGGGAACCTACAATGAGCAGTTCTTC.

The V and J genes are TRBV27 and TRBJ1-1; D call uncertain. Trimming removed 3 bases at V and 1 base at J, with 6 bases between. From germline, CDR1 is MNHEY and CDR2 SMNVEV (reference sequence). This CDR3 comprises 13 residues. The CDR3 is CASSLSPNTEAFF. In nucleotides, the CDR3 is TGTGCCAGCAGTTTGAGCCCGAACACTGAAGCTTTCTTT.

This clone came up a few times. CDR3 protein: CASRRPNRGLNQPQHF. The CDR3 coding sequence is TGTGCCAGTAGGAGGCCGAACAGGGGGCTCAATCAGCCCCAGCATTTT. The chain carries TRBV19 and TRBJ1-5, with TRBD1 identical over 9 bases. CDR1 and CDR2 (germline): LNHDA, SQIVND (reference sequence). The J segment lost 3 bases and the V segment lost 6 bases, leaving 9 bases of the junction unmatched. The CDR3 has 16 residues.

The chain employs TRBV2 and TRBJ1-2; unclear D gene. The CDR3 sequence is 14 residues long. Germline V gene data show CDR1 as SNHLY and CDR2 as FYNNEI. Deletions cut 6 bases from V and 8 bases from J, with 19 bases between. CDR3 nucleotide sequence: TGTGCCAGCAGCCAAGGACCACTAACCGGGGGCTACACCTTC. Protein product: CASSQGPLTGGYTF.

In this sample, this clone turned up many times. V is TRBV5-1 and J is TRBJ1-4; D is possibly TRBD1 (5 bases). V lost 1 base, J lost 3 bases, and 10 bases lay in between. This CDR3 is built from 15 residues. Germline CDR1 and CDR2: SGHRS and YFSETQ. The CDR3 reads CASSLSNRPNEKLFF. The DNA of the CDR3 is TGCGCCAGCAGCTTGAGTAACAGGCCTAATGAAAAACTGTTTTTT.

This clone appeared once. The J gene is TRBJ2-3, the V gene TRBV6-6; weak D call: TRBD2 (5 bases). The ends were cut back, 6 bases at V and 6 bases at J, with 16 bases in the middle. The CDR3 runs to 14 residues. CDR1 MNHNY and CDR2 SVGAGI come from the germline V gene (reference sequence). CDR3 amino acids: CASRGDYLTDTQYF. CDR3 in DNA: TGTGCCAGCAGAGGAGACTATTTAACCGATACGCAGTATTTT.

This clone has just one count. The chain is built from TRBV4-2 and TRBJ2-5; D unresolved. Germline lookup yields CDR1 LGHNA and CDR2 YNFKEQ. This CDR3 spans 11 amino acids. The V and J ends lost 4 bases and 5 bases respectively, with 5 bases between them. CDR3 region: CASSRGETQYF. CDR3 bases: TGTGCCAGCAGCCGAGGCGAGACCCAGTACTTC.

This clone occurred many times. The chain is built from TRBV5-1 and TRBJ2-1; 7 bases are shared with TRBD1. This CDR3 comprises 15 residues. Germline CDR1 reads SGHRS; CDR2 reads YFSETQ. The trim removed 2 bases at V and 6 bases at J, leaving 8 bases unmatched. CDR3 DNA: TGCGCCAGCAGCTTTCAGGCCACAGGGGTCAATGAGCAGTTCTTC. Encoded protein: CASSFQATGVNEQFF.

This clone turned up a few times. The CDR3 coding sequence is TGTGCCAGCAGCTACGGGACGGGCAACTATGGCTACACCTTC. Translated: CASSYGTGNYGYTF. This chain connects TRBV5-8 to TRBJ1-2, with D tentatively TRBD1 (5 bases). The CDR3 sequence is 14 residues long. CDR1 is SGHTS and CDR2 is YDEGEE in the germline V gene. The V end lost 3 bases, the J end lost 2 bases, and 11 bases lay between the germline ends.

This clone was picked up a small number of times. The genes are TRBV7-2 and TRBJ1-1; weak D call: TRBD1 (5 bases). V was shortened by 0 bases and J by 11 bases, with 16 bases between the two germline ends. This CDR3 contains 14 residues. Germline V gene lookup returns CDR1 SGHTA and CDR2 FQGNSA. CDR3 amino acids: CASSLAGTTRVAFF. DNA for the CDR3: TGTGCCAGCAGCTTAGCGGGGACCACCCGGGTGGCTTTCTTT. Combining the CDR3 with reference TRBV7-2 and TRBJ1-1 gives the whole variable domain GAGVSQSPSNKVTEKGKDVELRCDPISGHTALYWYRQSLGQGLEFLIYFQGNSAPDKSGLPSDRFSAERTGGSVSTLTIQRTQQEDSAVYLCASSLAGTTRVAFFGQGTRLTVV.

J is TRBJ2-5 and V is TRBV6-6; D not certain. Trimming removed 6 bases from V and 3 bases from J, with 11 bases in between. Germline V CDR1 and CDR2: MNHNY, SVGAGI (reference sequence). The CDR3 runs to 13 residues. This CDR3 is CASRSGAKETQYF. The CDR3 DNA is TGTGCCAGCAGGAGTGGCGCTAAAGAGACCCAGTACTTC.